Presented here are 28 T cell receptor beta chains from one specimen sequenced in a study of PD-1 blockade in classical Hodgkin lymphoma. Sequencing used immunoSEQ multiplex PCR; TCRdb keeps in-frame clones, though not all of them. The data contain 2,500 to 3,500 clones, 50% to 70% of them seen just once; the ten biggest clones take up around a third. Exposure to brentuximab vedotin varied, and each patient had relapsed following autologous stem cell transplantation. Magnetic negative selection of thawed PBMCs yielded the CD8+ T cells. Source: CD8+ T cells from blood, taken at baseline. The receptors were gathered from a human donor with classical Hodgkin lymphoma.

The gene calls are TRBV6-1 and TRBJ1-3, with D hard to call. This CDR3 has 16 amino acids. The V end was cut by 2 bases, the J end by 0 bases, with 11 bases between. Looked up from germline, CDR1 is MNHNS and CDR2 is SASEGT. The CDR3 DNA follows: TGTGCCAGCAGTGAATACGAGTTCAGCTCTGGAAACACCATATATTTT. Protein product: CASSEYEFSSGNTIYF.

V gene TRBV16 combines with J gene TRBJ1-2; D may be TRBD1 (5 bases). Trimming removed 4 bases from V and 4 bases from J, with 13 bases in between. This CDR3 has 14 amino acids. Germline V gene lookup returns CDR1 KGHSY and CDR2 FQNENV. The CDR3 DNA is TGTGCCAGCAGCCCTAACGGGGGATTCTATGGCTACACCTTC. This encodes CASSPNGGFYGYTF.

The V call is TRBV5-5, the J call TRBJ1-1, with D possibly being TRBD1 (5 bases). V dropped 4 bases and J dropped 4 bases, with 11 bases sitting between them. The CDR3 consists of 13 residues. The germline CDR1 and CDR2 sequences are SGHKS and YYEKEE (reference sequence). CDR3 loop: CASSLGVGTEAFF. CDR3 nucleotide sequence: TGTGCCAGCAGCCTGGGGGTTGGCACTGAAGCTTTCTTT.

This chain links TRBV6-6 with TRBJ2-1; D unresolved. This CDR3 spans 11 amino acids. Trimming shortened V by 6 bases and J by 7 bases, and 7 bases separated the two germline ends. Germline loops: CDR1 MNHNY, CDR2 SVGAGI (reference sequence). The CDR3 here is CASSPANEQFF. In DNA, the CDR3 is TGTGCCAGCAGCCCCGCGAATGAGCAGTTCTTC.

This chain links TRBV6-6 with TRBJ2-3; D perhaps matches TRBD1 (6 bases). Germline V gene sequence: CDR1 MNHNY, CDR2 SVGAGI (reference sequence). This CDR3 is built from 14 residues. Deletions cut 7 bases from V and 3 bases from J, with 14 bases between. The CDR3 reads CASTWGRATDTQYF. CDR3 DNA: TGTGCCAGCACGTGGGGGCGAGCGACAGATACGCAGTATTTT.

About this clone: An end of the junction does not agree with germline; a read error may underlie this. CDR3 bases: TGTGCCAGCAGACTAGAGTGGGACAGGCAACACTTC. Protein: CASRLEWDRQHF. This chain joins TRBV11-2 and TRBJ2-7, with 8 bases matching TRBD1. CDR1 is SGHAT, CDR2 FQNNGV, per germline. The CDR3 length is 12 residues.

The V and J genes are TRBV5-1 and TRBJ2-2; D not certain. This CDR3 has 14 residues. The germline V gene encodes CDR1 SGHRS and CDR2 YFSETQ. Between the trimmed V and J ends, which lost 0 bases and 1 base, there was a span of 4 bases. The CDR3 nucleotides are TGCGCCAGCAGCTTGGCCGGGAACACCGGGGAGCTGTTTTTT. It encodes CASSLAGNTGELFF.

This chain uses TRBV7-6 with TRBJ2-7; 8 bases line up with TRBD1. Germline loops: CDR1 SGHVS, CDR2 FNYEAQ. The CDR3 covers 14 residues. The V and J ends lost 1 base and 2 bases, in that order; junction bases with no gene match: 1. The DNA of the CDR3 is TGTGCCAGCAGCTTAGGGACAGGGACCTACGAGCAGTACTTC. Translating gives CASSLGTGTYEQYF.

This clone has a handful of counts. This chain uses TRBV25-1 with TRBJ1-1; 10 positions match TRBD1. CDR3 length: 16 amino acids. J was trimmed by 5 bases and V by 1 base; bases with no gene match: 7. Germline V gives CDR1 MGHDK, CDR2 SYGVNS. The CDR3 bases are TGTGCCAGCAGTGAATTTTCTTCGGACAGGGGGACTGAAGCTTTCTTT. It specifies CASSEFSSDRGTEAFF.

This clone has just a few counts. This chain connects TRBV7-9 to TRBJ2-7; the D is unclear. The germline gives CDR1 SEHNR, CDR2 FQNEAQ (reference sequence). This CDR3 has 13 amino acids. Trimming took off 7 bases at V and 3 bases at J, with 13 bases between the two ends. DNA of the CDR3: TGTGCCAGCAATTTCGGCAGCTACTACGAGCAGTACTTC. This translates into CASNFGSYYEQYF.

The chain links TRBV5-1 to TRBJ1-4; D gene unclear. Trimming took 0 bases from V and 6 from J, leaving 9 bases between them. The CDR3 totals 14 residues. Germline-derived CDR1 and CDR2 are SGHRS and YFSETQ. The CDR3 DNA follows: TGCGCCAGCAGCTTGGGAGAGGGCTATGAAAAACTGTTTTTT. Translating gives CASSLGEGYEKLFF.

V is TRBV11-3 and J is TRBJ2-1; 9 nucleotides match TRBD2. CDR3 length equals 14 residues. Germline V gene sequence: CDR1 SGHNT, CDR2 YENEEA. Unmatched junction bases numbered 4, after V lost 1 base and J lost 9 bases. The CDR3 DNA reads TGTGCCAGCAGCTTAGGCGGGAGGGCCGCTGAGCAGTTCTTC. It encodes CASSLGGRAAEQFF.

The DNA of the CDR3 is TGTGCCAGCAGTGCCGGATGGGGTAATGAGCAGTTCTTC. Encoded protein: CASSAGWGNEQFF. The V call is TRBV6-4, the J call TRBJ2-1; D is unclear. This CDR3 has 13 residues. CDR1 is MRHNA, CDR2 SNTAGT, per germline. Trimming left V 4 bases short and J 7 bases short, with 11 bases between.

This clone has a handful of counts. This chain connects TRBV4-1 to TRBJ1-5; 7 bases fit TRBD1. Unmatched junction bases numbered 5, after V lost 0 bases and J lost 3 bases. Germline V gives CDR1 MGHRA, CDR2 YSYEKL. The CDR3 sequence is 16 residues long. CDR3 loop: CASSQDLDRVNQPQHF. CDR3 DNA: TGCGCCAGCAGCCAAGATCTTGACAGGGTCAATCAGCCCCAGCATTTT.

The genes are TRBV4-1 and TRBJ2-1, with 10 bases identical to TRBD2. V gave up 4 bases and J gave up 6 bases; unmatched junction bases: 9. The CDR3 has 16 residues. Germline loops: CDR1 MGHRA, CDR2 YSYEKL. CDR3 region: CASSPGGVAGGNEQFF. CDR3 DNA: TGCGCCAGCAGCCCGGGGGGGGTAGCGGGAGGCAATGAGCAGTTCTTC.

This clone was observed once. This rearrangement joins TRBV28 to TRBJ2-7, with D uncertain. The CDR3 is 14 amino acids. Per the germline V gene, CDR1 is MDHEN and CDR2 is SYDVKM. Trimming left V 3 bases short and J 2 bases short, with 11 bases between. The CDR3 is CASSFRQRTYEQYF. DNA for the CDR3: TGTGCCAGCAGTTTTAGGCAGAGAACCTACGAGCAGTACTTC.

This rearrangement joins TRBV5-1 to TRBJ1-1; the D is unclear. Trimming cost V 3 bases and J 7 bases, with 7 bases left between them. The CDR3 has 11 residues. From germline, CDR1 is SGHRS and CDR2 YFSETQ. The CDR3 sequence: CASSYGVEAFF. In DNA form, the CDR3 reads TGCGCCAGCAGCTACGGAGTTGAAGCTTTCTTT.

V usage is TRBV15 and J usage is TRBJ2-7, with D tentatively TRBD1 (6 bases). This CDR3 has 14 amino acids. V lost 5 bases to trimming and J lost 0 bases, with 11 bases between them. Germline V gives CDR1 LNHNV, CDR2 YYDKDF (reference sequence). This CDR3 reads CATSGRDNSYEQYF. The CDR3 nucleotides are TGTGCCACCAGCGGACGGGACAACTCCTACGAGCAGTACTTC.

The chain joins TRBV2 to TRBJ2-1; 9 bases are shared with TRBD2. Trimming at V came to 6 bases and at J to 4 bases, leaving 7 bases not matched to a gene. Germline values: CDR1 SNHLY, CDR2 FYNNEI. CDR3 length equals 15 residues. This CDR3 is CASSIQGLAYNEQFF. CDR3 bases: TGTGCCAGCAGCATACAGGGACTAGCATACAATGAGCAGTTCTTC.

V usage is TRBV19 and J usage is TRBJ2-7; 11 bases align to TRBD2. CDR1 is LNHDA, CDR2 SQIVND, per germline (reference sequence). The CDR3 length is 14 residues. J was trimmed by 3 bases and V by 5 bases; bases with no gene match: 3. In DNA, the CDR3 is TGTGCCAGTAGTCCCGGGACTAGCGGCTACGAGCAGTACTTC. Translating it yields CASSPGTSGYEQYF.

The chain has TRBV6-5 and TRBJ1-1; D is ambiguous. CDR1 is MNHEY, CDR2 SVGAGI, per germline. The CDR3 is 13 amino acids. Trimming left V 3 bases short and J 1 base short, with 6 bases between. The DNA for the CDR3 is TGTGCCAGCAGTTATGCAGAGAACACTGAAGCTTTCTTT. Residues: CASSYAENTEAFF.

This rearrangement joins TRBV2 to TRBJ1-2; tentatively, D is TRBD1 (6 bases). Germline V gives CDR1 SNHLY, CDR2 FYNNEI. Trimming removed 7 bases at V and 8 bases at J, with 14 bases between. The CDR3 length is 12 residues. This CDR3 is CASIQGVVGYTF. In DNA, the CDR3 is TGTGCCAGCATACAGGGAGTGGTAGGCTACACCTTC.

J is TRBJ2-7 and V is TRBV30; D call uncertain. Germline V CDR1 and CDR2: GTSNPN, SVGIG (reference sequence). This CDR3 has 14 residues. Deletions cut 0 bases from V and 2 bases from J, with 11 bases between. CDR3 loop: CAWSVLSTAYEQYF. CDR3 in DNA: TGTGCCTGGAGTGTACTTTCTACCGCCTACGAGCAGTACTTC.

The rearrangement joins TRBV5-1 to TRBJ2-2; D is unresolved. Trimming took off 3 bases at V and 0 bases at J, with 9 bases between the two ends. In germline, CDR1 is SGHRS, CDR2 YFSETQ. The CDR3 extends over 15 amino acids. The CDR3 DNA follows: TGCGCCAGCAGCTCGCACGGCGCGAACACCGGGGAGCTGTTTTTT. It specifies CASSSHGANTGELFF.

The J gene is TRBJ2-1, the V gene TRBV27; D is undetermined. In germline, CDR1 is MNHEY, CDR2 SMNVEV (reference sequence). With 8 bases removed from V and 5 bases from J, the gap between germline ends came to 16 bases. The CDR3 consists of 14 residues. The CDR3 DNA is TGTGCCAGCTGGAGAAGAGCCTCGGACAATGAGCAGTTCTTC. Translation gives CASWRRASDNEQFF.

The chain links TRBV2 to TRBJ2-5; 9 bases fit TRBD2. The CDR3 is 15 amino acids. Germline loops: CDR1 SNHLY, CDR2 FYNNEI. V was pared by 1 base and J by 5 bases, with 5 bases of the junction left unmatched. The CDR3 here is CASSEEAAGGETQYF. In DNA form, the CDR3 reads TGTGCCAGCAGTGAAGAAGCGGCGGGAGGGGAGACCCAGTACTTC.

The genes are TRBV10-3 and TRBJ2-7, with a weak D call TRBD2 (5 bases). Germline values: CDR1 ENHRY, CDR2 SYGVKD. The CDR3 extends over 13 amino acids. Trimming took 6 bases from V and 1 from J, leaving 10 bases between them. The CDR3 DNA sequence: TGTGCCATCAGGGACCCGGGGTCCTACGAGCAGTACTTC. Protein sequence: CAIRDPGSYEQYF.

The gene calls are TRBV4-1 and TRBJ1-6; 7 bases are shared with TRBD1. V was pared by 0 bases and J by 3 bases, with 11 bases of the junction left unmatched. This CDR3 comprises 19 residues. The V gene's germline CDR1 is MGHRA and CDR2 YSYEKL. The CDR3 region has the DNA TGCGCCAGCAGCCAAGACTCTACCACAGGGGAATTCTATAATTCACCCCTCCACTTT. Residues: CASSQDSTTGEFYNSPLHF.